The present T cell receptor beta chain was sequenced within a study of regulatory T cells in long-lasting Graves disease. The sample holds a few counts of this clonotype. Investigators prepared the TCR beta libraries by applying iRepertoire HTBI primers and Arm-PCR of CDR3 regions. TCRdb re-called the multiplex PCR reads with MiXCR, one entry per CDR3 protein. The repertoire has under 700,000 distinct CDR3 sequences, about 16% of them found once; the top ten carry 20% to 25%. The time point denotes: newly diagnosed GD, antithyroid drugs for less than 3 months. PBMC-extracted RNA yielded the TCR library. The CDR3 covers 12 residues. The germline V gene encodes CDR1 SQVTM and CDR2 ANQGSEA. With 4 bases clipped from V and 6 bases from J, the junction kept 4 bases outside the gene matches. These data were also filed under a second study, of T cells in Graves' hyperthyroidism and ophthalmopathy. That paper notes: The HTBI set primed first-round TCR CDR3 RT-PCR.

The sequence was collected from a middle-aged woman with Graves disease. This rearrangement joins TRBV29-1 to TRBJ1-1, with 8 bases identical to TRBD1. Specimen: peripheral blood mononuclear cells (PBMCs), collected at new diagnosis, from a patient treated with antithyroid drugs. The CDR3 sequence is CSVGGTGSEAFF. DNA for the CDR3: TGCAGCGTTGGGGGGACAGGCTCTGAAGCTTTCTTT.